This T cell receptor (beta chain) comes out of a study of CD8+ T cells in alopecia areata. The wider study: For the treated group, dosing was oral tofacitinib at 5 to 10 mg twice daily.

This clone was picked up a small number of times. The antigen is not known. Stated treatment: oral pan-JAK inhibitor, 5-10 mg twice daily. Collection of lesional scalp punch biopsies and peripheral blood was performed in alopecia areata patients. General observations from the study: Scalp and blood samples kept many expanded lesional clones throughout tofacitinib.

Extracted from the samples, RNA was reverse transcribed into cDNA to serve as the sequencing template. The data were produced by immunoSEQ multiplex PCR, yet TCRdb's version contains in-frame clones alone and is incomplete. The sample includes approximately 210,000 clones, less than 50% of them seen just once. CDR1 LNHDA and CDR2 SQIVND come from the germline V gene (reference sequence). V lost 4 bases, J lost 3 bases, and 6 bases stayed unmatched. CDR3 length: 14 residues. This chain joins TRBV19 and TRBJ2-7; 7 bases are shared with TRBD1. The receptor comes from a human donor with alopecia areata. The sequencing used CD4+ T cells sorted from blood, collected at roughly week 36, from a patient treated with tofacitinib. CDR3 in amino acids: CASSSNGQVYEQYF. The DNA for the CDR3 is TGTGCCAGTAGTAGTAACGGACAGGTCTACGAGCAGTACTTC.